This entry lists 16 T cell receptor beta chains sequenced from one sample in a study of blood T cell repertoires in COVID-19. The repertoire was sequenced with immunoSEQ multiplex PCR; TCRdb's copy has only in-frame clones and lacks some. The repertoire holds tens of thousands of clones, nearly 80% seen once, with about half in the top ten. Sequenced material: peripheral blood. These receptors came from a woman in her seventies with acute or convalescent COVID-19.

There are a few counts of this clone. The rearrangement joins TRBV6-5 to TRBJ1-2; possible D gene TRBD1, 5 bases. This CDR3 region has 14 residues. Looked up from germline, CDR1 is MNHEY and CDR2 is SVGAGI. The V end lost 10 bases, the J end lost 6 bases, and 21 bases lay between the germline ends. The CDR3 loop is CATRRVGLADGYTF. CDR3 coding DNA: TGTGCCACCCGCAGAGTGGGGCTGGCCGATGGCTACACCTTC.

V usage is TRBV4-3 and J usage is TRBJ2-2; tentative D call: TRBD1 (5 bases). Trimming removed 0 bases at V and 4 bases at J, with 15 bases between. Germline values: CDR1 LGHNA, CDR2 YSLEER. This CDR3 is built from 17 residues. This CDR3 reads CASSQDQGRVVTGELFF. The DNA for the CDR3 is TGCGCCAGCAGCCAAGATCAGGGCAGGGTGGTCACCGGGGAGCTGTTTTTT.

The rearrangement joins TRBV27 to TRBJ1-6, with D possibly matching TRBD1 (6 bases). This CDR3 spans 18 amino acids. V lost 4 bases to trimming and J lost 6 bases, with 22 bases between them. Per the germline V gene, CDR1 is MNHEY and CDR2 is SMNVEV (reference sequence). The CDR3 DNA sequence: TGTGCCAGCAGTTCCTCTCTAACGGGGGGCCGGATTAATTCACCCCTCCACTTT. Encoded protein: CASSSSLTGGRINSPLHF.

This clone was counted a few times. The CDR3 is CASSQDPFPPSPQETQYF. DNA for the CDR3: TGCGCCAGCAGCCAAGATCCTTTCCCTCCGTCCCCCCAGGAGACCCAGTACTTC. The chain has TRBV4-1 and TRBJ2-5; D is uncertain. Trimming took off 0 bases at V and 5 bases at J, with 22 bases between the two ends. The CDR3 is 18 residues long. CDR1 and CDR2 from the germline V gene are MGHRA and YSYEKL.

The J gene is TRBJ2-3, the V gene TRBV6-6; TRBD2 matches 8 bases. Per the germline V gene, CDR1 is MNHNY and CDR2 is SVGAGI (reference sequence). V trimming: 5 bases; J trimming: 2 bases; junction bases outside the gene matches: 9. The CDR3 spans 16 residues. The CDR3 nucleotides are TGTGCCAGCAGTACCCCCGGGACTAGGGACACAGATACGCAGTATTTT. Its protein product is CASSTPGTRDTDTQYF.

The chain carries TRBV9 and TRBJ1-1; 7 bases map to TRBD1. Germline V gene lookup returns CDR1 SGDLS and CDR2 YYNGEE. Unmatched junction bases numbered 2, after V lost 3 bases and J lost 3 bases. This CDR3 has 13 amino acids. Here the CDR3 reads CASSGTGYTEAFF. The CDR3 coding sequence is TGTGCCAGCAGCGGGACAGGCTACACTGAAGCTTTCTTT.

The CDR3 loop reads CASSLALRGALQETQYF. CDR3 bases: TGTGCCAGCAGCTTAGCCTTACGCGGAGCCCTACAAGAGACCCAGTACTTC. This chain uses TRBV7-8 with TRBJ2-5; D unresolved. The V gene's germline CDR1 is SGHVS and CDR2 FQNEAQ. The CDR3 covers 17 residues. V was trimmed by 0 bases and J by 2 bases, leaving 16 bases between them. Combining the CDR3 with reference TRBV7-8 and TRBJ2-5 gives the whole variable domain GAGVSQSPRYKVAKRGQDVALRCDPISGHVSLFWYQQALGQGPEFLTYFQNEAQLDKSGLPSDRFFAERPEGSVSTLKIQRTQQEDSAVYLCASSLALRGALQETQYFGPGTRLLVL.

This clone has just a few counts. The chain links TRBV5-4 to TRBJ1-5; 8 bases match TRBD1. With 5 bases clipped from V and 0 bases from J, the junction kept 10 bases outside the gene matches. The CDR3 is 17 amino acids. Per germline, CDR1 SGHNT and CDR2 YYREEE (reference sequence). The CDR3 DNA reads as TGTGCCAGCAGATTGAGGCAGGGGGCCTATAGCAATCAGCCCCAGCATTTT. Protein sequence: CASRLRQGAYSNQPQHF. Filled out from reference TRBV5-4 and TRBJ1-5, the complete variable domain reads ETGVTQSPTHLIKTRGQQVTLRCSSQSGHNTVSWYQQALGQGPQFIFQYYREEENGRGNFPPRFSGLQFPNYSSELNVNALELDDSALYLCASRLRQGAYSNQPQHFGDGTRLSIL.

This clone showed up just once. The chain employs TRBV5-6 and TRBJ2-2; D is unclear. The V end lost 3 bases, the J end lost 4 bases, and 13 bases lay between the germline ends. The CDR3 spans 15 residues. CDR1 and CDR2 from the germline V gene are SGHDT and YYEEEE. The CDR3 DNA reads TGTGCCAGCAGCTATGGGCCGGTGGGCACCGGGGAGCTGTTTTTT. This encodes CASSYGPVGTGELFF.

The CDR3 DNA sequence: TGTGCCAGAGAGCGAGGGGGCACTGGGGCCAACGTCCTGACTTTC. Translation: CARERGGTGANVLTF. The gene calls are TRBV2 and TRBJ2-6; 7 positions agree with TRBD1. V shed 9 bases and J 2 bases; nucleotides not matched to a gene: 7. Germline CDR1 and CDR2: SNHLY and FYNNEI. This CDR3 is built from 15 residues.

V usage is TRBV6-5 and J usage is TRBJ1-3, with D perhaps TRBD1 (5 bases). V dropped 2 bases and J dropped 4 bases, with 9 bases sitting between them. Germline loops: CDR1 MNHEY, CDR2 SVGAGI. The CDR3 contains 14 residues. Here the CDR3 reads CASSYRQGGNTIYF. CDR3 nucleotides: TGTGCCAGCAGTTACCGTCAGGGCGGAAACACCATATATTTT.

The chain uses TRBV9 and TRBJ2-1; D possibly corresponds to TRBD2 (6 bases). Germline V gene sequence: CDR1 SGDLS, CDR2 YYNGEE. V lost 4 bases to trimming and J lost 4 bases, with 24 bases between them. The CDR3 is made up of 18 amino acids. This chain's CDR3 is CASSQGLGLILGYNEQFF. The CDR3 region has the DNA TGTGCCAGCAGCCAGGGACTGGGGCTAATCTTGGGTTACAATGAGCAGTTCTTC. The whole variable domain, filled in from reference TRBV9 and TRBJ2-1, reads DSGVTQTPKHLITATGQRVTLRCSPRSGDLSVYWYQQSLDQGLQFLIQYYNGEERAKGNILERFSAQQFPDLHSELNLSSLELGDSALYFCASSQGLGLILGYNEQFFGPGTRLTVL.

The V call is TRBV15, the J call TRBJ2-3, with a possible D match to TRBD1 (6 bases). The CDR3 extends over 17 amino acids. Trimming stripped 0 bases from V and 4 bases from J, with 17 bases between. Germline V lookup: CDR1 LNHNV, CDR2 YYDKDF (reference sequence). Here the CDR3 reads CATSREARAGGSDTQYF. DNA for the CDR3: TGTGCCACCAGCAGAGAAGCCCGGGCTGGGGGCTCAGATACGCAGTATTTT.

The rearrangement uses TRBV7-8 and TRBJ2-5; 12 bases agree with TRBD2. CDR3 length: 15 amino acids. V shed 5 bases and J 5 bases; nucleotides not matched to a gene: 6. Germline-derived CDR1 and CDR2 are SGHVS and FQNEAQ. In nucleotides, the CDR3 is TGTGCCAGCAGCCTAACTAGCGGGGGGTGGGAGACCCAGTACTTC. It translates to CASSLTSGGWETQYF.

The V gene is TRBV21-1, the J gene TRBJ2-1; TRBD1 is the table's D call and was not checked against the DNA. TRBV21-1 is recorded as a pseudogene. This CDR3 has 17 residues. CDR3: CASSKPLGQGGSNEQFF. CDR3 nucleotide sequence: TGTGCCAGCAGCAAACCATTGGGACAGGGAGGATCCAATGAGCAGTTCTTC.

The chain has TRBV9 and TRBJ1-3; D unresolved. CDR3 length: 16 residues. Trimming removed 4 bases from V and 1 base from J, with 15 bases in between. Germline V gene lookup returns CDR1 SGDLS and CDR2 YYNGEE. The CDR3 here is CASSPPGLTSGNTIYF. The CDR3 coding sequence is TGTGCCAGCAGCCCCCCCGGACTGACGTCTGGAAACACCATATATTTT.